This paragraph reports one T cell receptor beta chain. The antigen is undetermined. Read sequence stops 3 residues before the CDR3 end, and the germline J gene provides the missing end. The data originate from a study of T cells in women clearing cervical HPV infection. Whole-study context: Case blood was drawn a median approximately 150 days after lesion detection. With HLA typing for only a few women, HLA confounding remains possible.

MY09/MY11 PCR detected cervical HPV DNA; dot-blot assigned genotypes. Study-level findings and limits: Combining TCR richness with V gene abundances gave approximately 0.84 AUC.

This table comes from immunoSEQ multiplex PCR, and its TCRdb copy is limited to in-frame clones, with some not included. The repertoire shows about 25,000 clones; the top ten hold approximately 3.7%. This CDR3 is 16 amino acids long. The rearrangement joins TRBV12-3 or TRBV12-4 to TRBJ2-3; 11 nucleotides agree with TRBD2. Specimen: blood buffy coat. The clonotype comes from a woman between 18 and 70 years old with a cervical HPV16 infection that either progressed to CIN3+ or cleared (not recorded which). Incomplete CDR3 DNA: TGTGCCAGCAGTTCAGAACTAGCGGGGGATTATGAGACG. Translation: CASSSELAGDYET. The entire CDR3 protein is CASSSELAGDYETQYF.